A selection of T cell receptor beta chains follows, all from one sample in a study of cytomegalovirus exposure and HLA in healthy donors. Data came from immunoSEQ multiplex PCR; TCRdb stores just in-frame clones and leaves some out. Of 150,000 to 200,000 clones listed, about four fifths are singletons. Sequencing was carried out using PBMCs. The receptors come from a woman in her fifties or sixties in good health and CMV-seropositive. Both conserved end residues are part of each CDR3. D genes are given only for firm matches. Only some rows state a clone size, as once, few, many or a class for expanded clones.

J gene | D gene | V gene | clone size | CDR3 DNA | CDR3 protein
TRBJ1-3 | NA | TRBV7-9 | few | TGTGCCAGCAGCTTATCCGTCGGGTTAAATGGAAACACCATATATTTT | CASSLSVGLNGNTIYF
TRBJ2-4 | NA | TRBV6-6 | NA | TGTGCCAGCAGTTATGTCCCCCGGATTCAGTACTTC | CASSYVPRIQYF
TRBJ1-2 | NA | TRBV7-2 | NA | TGTGCCAGCAGCTTAATTCCCAGCGGATATGGCTACACCTTC | CASSLIPSGYGYTF
TRBJ1-5 | NA | TRBV19 | NA | TGTGCCAGTAGTATAGTATCACAGGCCCCAAATCAGCCCCAGCATTTT | CASSIVSQAPNQPQHF
TRBJ2-3 | TRBD2 | TRBV7-2 | NA | TGTGCCAGCAGCGCCCTTAGGACTAGCAAGAATACGCAGTATTTT | CASSALRTSKNTQYF
TRBJ1-2 | TRBD1 | TRBV6-5 | medium-sized | TGTGCCAGCACCATTGGACAGGGGTCTTTTGGCTACACCTTC | CASTIGQGSFGYTF
TRBJ1-2 | TRBD1 | TRBV7-6 | NA | TGTGCCAGCAGCTTTTTGGCAGGGGGTGGCTACACCTTC | CASSFLAGGGYTF
TRBJ1-2 | NA | TRBV5-1 | NA | TGCGCCAGCAGTATGGCGCGGGTTGGCTACACCTTC | CASSMARVGYTF
TRBJ2-2 | TRBD2 | TRBV6-4 | NA | TGTGCCAGCAGGCATAGCGGGACCACCGGGGAGCTGTTTTTT | CASRHSGTTGELFF
TRBJ2-1 | TRBD1 | TRBV7-2 | NA | TGTGCCAGCAGCTTGACAGGGCCTTACAATGAGCAGTTCTTC | CASSLTGPYNEQFF
TRBJ1-2 | NA | TRBV6-6 | NA | TGTGCCAGCAGGGAGGGCAGCTATGGCTACACCTTC | CASREGSYGYTF
TRBJ1-1 | NA | TRBV7-3 | NA | TGTGCCAGCAGCCCACAGGGGAACACTGAAGCTTTCTTT | CASSPQGNTEAFF
TRBJ1-1 | NA | TRBV4-3 | NA | TGCGCCAGCAGCAGGGGATTAGACACTGAAGCTTTCTTT | CASSRGLDTEAFF
TRBJ2-7 | TRBD1 | TRBV18 | NA | TGTGCCAGCTCACCGGGACAGGGGATCCTCGAGCAGTACTTC | CASSPGQGILEQYF
TRBJ2-7 | NA | TRBV28 | NA | TGTGCCAGCAGTTTAGGCTCGTACGAGCAGTACTTC | CASSLGSYEQYF
TRBJ1-2 | TRBD1 | TRBV28 | once | TGTGCCATCCCCGGGACAGGTCCCTATGGCTACACCTTC | CAIPGTGPYGYTF
TRBJ2-7 | NA | TRBV21-1 | NA | TGTGCCAGCAGCAAAGGGGGCGGGGACGATTACGAGCAGTACTTC | CASSKGGGDDYEQYF
TRBJ2-7 | NA | TRBV5-4 | NA | TGTGCCAGCAGATATGGTGAGCGAGCCTACGAGCAGTACTTC | CASRYGERAYEQYF
TRBJ2-3 | TRBD2 | TRBV7-3 | NA | TGTGCCAGCAGCTTAGACGGGGGGGCTCGAGATACGCAGTATTTT | CASSLDGGARDTQYF
TRBJ1-2 | NA | TRBV28 | NA | TGTGCCAGCCTAAATCTGGGGGCGCAGGGCTATGGCTACACCTTC | CASLNLGAQGYGYTF
TRBJ2-7 | TRBD2 | TRBV5-1 | NA | TGCGCCAGCAGCTACCATGTGAGCGGGAGCCCCTACGAGCAGTACTTC | CASSYHVSGSPYEQYF
TRBJ2-7 | TRBD2 | TRBV20-1 | NA | TGCAGTTCTCGCGGGAGGTACGAGCAGTACTTC | CSSRGRYEQYF
TRBJ2-7 | NA | TRBV2 | NA | TGTGCCAGCAGCCACGGTTCGGGGAGCAGCTCCTACGAGCAGTACTTC | CASSHGSGSSSYEQYF
TRBJ1-2 | NA | TRBV19 | few | TGTGCCAGTAGTATTTTGGGAGGAGATGGCTACACCTTC | CASSILGGDGYTF
TRBJ1-1 | TRBD1 | TRBV7-2 | NA | TGTGCCAGCAGTCGCCAGGGGGCGATTGCTATTGAAGCTTTCTTT | CASSRQGAIAIEAFF
TRBJ1-5 | NA | TRBV27 | NA | TGTGCCAGCAGTTTCTCGGCGGGCAATCAGCCCCAGCATTTT | CASSFSAGNQPQHF
TRBJ2-1 | NA | TRBV7-2 | NA | TGTGCCAGCAGCTTAGCGGGAGCGGCTTACAATGAGCAGTTCTTC | CASSLAGAAYNEQFF
TRBJ1-1 | NA | TRBV7-9 | NA | TGTGCCAGCAGGGAACTATACCCAAGCTCCACTGAAGCTTTCTTT | CASRELYPSSTEAFF
TRBJ2-1 | NA | TRBV7-2 | NA | TGTGCCAGCAGCCACCCTAACAATGAGCAGTTCTTC | CASSHPNNEQFF
TRBJ2-7 | TRBD1 | TRBV30 | NA | TGTGCCTGGAGTGCCCGGACAGGGAAAACCTACGAGCAGTACTTC | CAWSARTGKTYEQYF
TRBJ1-1 | TRBD1 | TRBV10-3 | NA | TGTGCCATCAGTGATTGGCAGGGGGCCTCGAACACTGAAGCTTTCTTT | CAISDWQGASNTEAFF
TRBJ2-1 | TRBD2 | TRBV7-6 | NA | TGTGCCAGCAGCTTGGGGGCGGGGGGGAGTGATGAGCAGTTCTTC | CASSLGAGGSDEQFF
TRBJ1-6 | NA | TRBV28 | NA | TGTGCCAGCAGCCCCCCCCCGACACTGACCCTCCACTTT | CASSPPPTLTLHF
TRBJ1-2 | NA | TRBV28 | NA | TGTGCCAGCAGGGTACAGGAGAACTATGGCTACACCTTC | CASRVQENYGYTF
TRBJ2-7 | TRBD2 | TRBV27 | NA | TGTGCCAGCAGTTTAATAGCGGGGGGAACCTACGAGCAGTACTTC | CASSLIAGGTYEQYF
TRBJ2-6 | NA | TRBV28 | once | TGTGCCAGCAGTCCGCACCCCGACAGCTCTGGGGCCAACGTCCTGACTTTC | CASSPHPDSSGANVLTF
TRBJ2-7 | TRBD2 | TRBV30 | NA | TGTGCCTGGAGTATTGGACTAGCGGGCACCTACGAGCAGTACTTC | CAWSIGLAGTYEQYF
TRBJ1-5 | NA | TRBV19 | NA | TGTGCCAGTAGTGAATTGGGCCTTGTGGGCCGTAGCAATCAGCCCCAGCATTTT | CASSELGLVGRSNQPQHF
TRBJ1-4 | TRBD1 | TRBV2 | NA | TGTGCCAGCAGGACAGGGGTGAAACTGTTTTTT | CASRTGVKLFF
TRBJ2-5 | NA | TRBV14 | NA | TGTGCCAGCAGCCAAGATCAGTCCGGACGGGGACAAGAGACCCAGTACTTC | CASSQDQSGRGQETQYF
TRBJ2-6 | NA | TRBV25-1 | NA | TGTGCCAGCAGTGCATTACAGGGAGCTGGGGCCAACGTCCTGACTTTC | CASSALQGAGANVLTF
TRBJ2-7 | TRBD2 | TRBV27 | NA | TGTGCCAGCAAGACCTCACTAGCGGGGGTTGAGCAGTACTTC | CASKTSLAGVEQYF
TRBJ2-1 | NA | TRBV14 | few | TGTGCCAAACACTACTTCCCCTCCTACAATGAGCAGTTCTTC | CAKHYFPSYNEQFF
TRBJ1-2 | NA | TRBV2 | NA | TGTGCCAGCAGTGGGACAGAGTCCTATGGCTACACCTTC | CASSGTESYGYTF
TRBJ2-5 | NA | TRBV6-5 | NA | TGTGCCAGCAGGAGGACAGCGTCTCAAGAGACCCAGTACTTC | CASRRTASQETQYF
TRBJ2-7 | NA | TRBV7-9 | NA | TGTTCCAGCAGCTTACCTAGACGCCCTTACGAGCAGTACTTC | CSSSLPRRPYEQYF
TRBJ2-2 | TRBD1 | TRBV29-1 | NA | TGCAGCGTCGGACAGGTCACCGGGGAGCTGTTTTTT | CSVGQVTGELFF
TRBJ2-7 | TRBD2 | TRBV10-3 | NA | TGTGCCATCAGTGAGCCGGCTCGAAGCGGGAGCTCCTACGAGCAGTACTTC | CAISEPARSGSSYEQYF
TRBJ1-3 | NA | TRBV9 | NA | TGTGCCAGCAGCGTTACAGGAGTCTCTGGAAACACCATATATTTT | CASSVTGVSGNTIYF
TRBJ2-3 | NA | TRBV5-6 | NA | TGTGCCAGCAGCTTCGGGGCAGGGGCCGATACGCAGTATTTT | CASSFGAGADTQYF
TRBJ1-4 | TRBD1 | TRBV5-1 | few | TGCGCCAGCAACCTCTTTGGACAGGGAACCGAAAAACTGTTTTTT | CASNLFGQGTEKLFF
TRBJ1-1 | NA | TRBV6-5 | NA | TGTGCCAGCAGTTACTCAGGGGCCCAGAACACTGAAGCTTTCTTT | CASSYSGAQNTEAFF
TRBJ2-3 | NA | TRBV28 | NA | TGTGCCAGCAGTTTTTCGGTTGATACGCAGTATTTT | CASSFSVDTQYF
TRBJ2-7 | NA | TRBV14 | NA | TGTGCCAGCAGCCGAATTCTAGGAGTTGAACAGTACTTC | CASSRILGVEQYF